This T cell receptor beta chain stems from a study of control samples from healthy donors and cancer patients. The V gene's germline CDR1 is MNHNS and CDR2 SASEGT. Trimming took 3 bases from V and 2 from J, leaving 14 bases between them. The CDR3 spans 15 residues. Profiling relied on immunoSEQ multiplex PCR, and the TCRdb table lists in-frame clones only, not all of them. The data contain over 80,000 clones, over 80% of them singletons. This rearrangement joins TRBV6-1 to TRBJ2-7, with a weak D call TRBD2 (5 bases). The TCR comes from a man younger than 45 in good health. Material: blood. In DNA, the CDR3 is TGTGCCAGCAGTGACCCGGGAAGAGGCCCCTACGAGCAGTACTTC. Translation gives CASSDPGRGPYEQYF.